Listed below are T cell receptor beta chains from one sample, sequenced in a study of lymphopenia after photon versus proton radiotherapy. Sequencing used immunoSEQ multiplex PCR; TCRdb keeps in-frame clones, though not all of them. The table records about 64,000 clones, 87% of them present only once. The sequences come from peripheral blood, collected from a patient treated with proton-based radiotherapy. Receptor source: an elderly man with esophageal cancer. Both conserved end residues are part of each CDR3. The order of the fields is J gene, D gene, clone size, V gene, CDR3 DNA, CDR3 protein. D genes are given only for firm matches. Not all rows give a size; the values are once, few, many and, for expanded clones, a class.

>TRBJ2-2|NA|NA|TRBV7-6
TGTGCCAGCAGCTTAGAGTCCGGGGAGCTGTTTTTT
CASSLESGELFF
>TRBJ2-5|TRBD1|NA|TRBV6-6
TGTGCCAGCACAGACACCGGGACAGGGGAGGGAGAGACCCAGTACTTC
CASTDTGTGEGETQYF
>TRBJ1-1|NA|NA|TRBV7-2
TGTGCCAGCAGCTTCGGTGGGGGCGAGACTGAAGCTTTCTTT
CASSFGGGETEAFF
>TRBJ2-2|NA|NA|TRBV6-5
TGTGCCAGCAGTTACCCTGGCCCCACCGGGGAGCTGTTTTTT
CASSYPGPTGELFF
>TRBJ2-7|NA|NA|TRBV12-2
TGTGCAAGTCGCTTAGCTGTTAGCGGGAGGGCCCCTTACGAGCAGTACTTC
CASRLAVSGRAPYEQYF
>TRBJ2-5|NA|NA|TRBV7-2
TGTGCCAGCAGCAGCGGGACAGCACAAGAGACCCAGTACTTC
CASSSGTAQETQYF
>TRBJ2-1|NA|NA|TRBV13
TGTGCCAGCAGCTTGTCCCTTGGACAAACAATCTACAATGAGCAGTTCTTC
CASSLSLGQTIYNEQFF
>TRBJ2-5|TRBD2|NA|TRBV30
TGTGCCTGGAGAATGGGGGGGGAAGAGACCCAGTACTTC
CAWRMGGEETQYF
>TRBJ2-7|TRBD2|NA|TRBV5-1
TGCGCCAGCGTTACCCGGCTAGCGGACCCCTACGAGCAGTACTTC
CASVTRLADPYEQYF
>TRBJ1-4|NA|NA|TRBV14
TGTGCCAGCTCCACAGCTGGATTTAATGAAAAACTGTTTTTT
CASSTAGFNEKLFF
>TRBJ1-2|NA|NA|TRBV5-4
TGTGCCAGCAGCGGATTACAAGTAGCCTATGGCTACACCTTC
CASSGLQVAYGYTF
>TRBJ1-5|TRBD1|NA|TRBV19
TGTGCCAGTAGCCCGGGGGGACAGTATAGCAATCAGCCCCAGCATTTT
CASSPGGQYSNQPQHF
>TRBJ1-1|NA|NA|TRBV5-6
TGTGCCAGCAGCTTGGGAACGGGAGATTATTTGAACACTGAAGCTTTCTTT
CASSLGTGDYLNTEAFF
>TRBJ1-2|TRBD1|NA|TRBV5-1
TGCGCCAGCAGCACGGGACAGGGGCCTAGCTATGGCTACACCTTC
CASSTGQGPSYGYTF
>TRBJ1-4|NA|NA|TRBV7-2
TGTGCCAGCAGCCTTCGGGGTGATAGGGTAGGAAAACTGTTTTTT
CASSLRGDRVGKLFF
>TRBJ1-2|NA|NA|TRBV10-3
TGTGCCATCAGGGACAGACATGGCTACACCTTC
CAIRDRHGYTF
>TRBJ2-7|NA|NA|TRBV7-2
TGTGCCAGCAGCCCCAGCCGATACGAGCAGTACTTC
CASSPSRYEQYF
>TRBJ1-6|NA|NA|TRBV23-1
TGCGCCAGCAGTCAATCGTCGGTGCCGGGTAATTCACCCCTCCACTTT
CASSQSSVPGNSPLHF
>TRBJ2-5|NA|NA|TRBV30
TGTGCATCCGGGGGCGATCTCTACCAAGAGACCCAGTACTTC
CASGGDLYQETQYF
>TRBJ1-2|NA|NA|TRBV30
TGTGCCTGGAGTGCGCTCTATGGCTACACCTTC
CAWSALYGYTF
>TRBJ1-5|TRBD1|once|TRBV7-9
TGTGCCAGCAGCTCCGGGACAGGGAACCAGCCCCAGCATTTT
CASSSGTGNQPQHF
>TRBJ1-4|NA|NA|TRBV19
TGTGCCAGTAGTAACCGGGACGGGACTAATGAAAAACTGTCTTTT
CASSNRDGTNEKLSF
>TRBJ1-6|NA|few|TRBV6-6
TGTGCCAGCAGTTACCGGACAGTTACCAATTCACCCCTCCACTTT
CASSYRTVTNSPLHF
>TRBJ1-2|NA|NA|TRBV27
TGTGCCAGCAGTCCGGACGGCCGAGTGGGTGGCTACACCTTC
CASSPDGRVGGYTF
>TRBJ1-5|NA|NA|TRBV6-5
TGTGCCAGCAGGCCAGCCCTCCACGAGCCCCAGCATTTT
CASRPALHEPQHF
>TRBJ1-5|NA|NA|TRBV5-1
TGCGCCAGCAGCTTGGAGTTCAACACAGATACGCAGCATTTT
CASSLEFNTDTQHF
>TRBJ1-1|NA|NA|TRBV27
TGTGCCAGCAGTTTAAGGAGGACCGTGAACACTGAAGCTTTCTTT
CASSLRRTVNTEAFF
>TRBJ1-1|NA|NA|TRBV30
TGTGCCTGGAGTGTACACTCAACGGGGTGGGGAATGAACACTGAAGCTTTCTTT
CAWSVHSTGWGMNTEAFF
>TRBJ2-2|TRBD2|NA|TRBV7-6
TGTGCCAGCAGCTTAGGAGCGGGAGGGCCGGGAACCGGGGAGCTGTTTTTT
CASSLGAGGPGTGELFF
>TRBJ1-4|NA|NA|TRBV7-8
TGTGCCAGCAGCTTATGGGGGCAGGGGAATGAAAAACTGTTTTTT
CASSLWGQGNEKLFF
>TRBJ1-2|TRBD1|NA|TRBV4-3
TGCGCCAGCAGCCAGTCGACCGGGACAGGTAACTATGGCTACACCTTC
CASSQSTGTGNYGYTF
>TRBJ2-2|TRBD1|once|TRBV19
TGTGCCAGTCTACAGGGGCGTAACACCGGGGAGCTGTTTTTT
CASLQGRNTGELFF
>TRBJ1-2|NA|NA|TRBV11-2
TGTGCCAGCAGCCGGGACCCTAACTATGGCTACACCTTC
CASSRDPNYGYTF
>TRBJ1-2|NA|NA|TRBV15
TGTGCCACCAGCAGAGAAGGGATCAACTATGGCTACACCTTC
CATSREGINYGYTF
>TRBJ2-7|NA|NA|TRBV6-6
TGTGCCAGCAGTTACTCGACCTACGAGCAGTACTTC
CASSYSTYEQYF
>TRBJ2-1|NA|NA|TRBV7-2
TGTGCCAGCAGCTTAGGGGGACAGGAAACCCTAGCGGGTGTTGAGCAGTTCTTC
CASSLGGQETLAGVEQFF
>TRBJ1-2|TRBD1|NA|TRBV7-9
TGTGCCAGCAGCCCCAGGGGGGGAGACTATGGCTACACCTTC
CASSPRGGDYGYTF
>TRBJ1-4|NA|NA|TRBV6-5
TGTGCCAGCAGACCTTCTTACGCAACTAATGAAAAACTGTTTTTT
CASRPSYATNEKLFF
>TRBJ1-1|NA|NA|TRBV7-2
TGTGCCAGCAGCTCCGAGATGGGGAGCGGCACTGAAGCTTTCTTT
CASSSEMGSGTEAFF
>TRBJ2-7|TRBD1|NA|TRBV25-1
TGTGCCAGCAGTGATTCGGGACAGTTTATAGGGCAGTACTTC
CASSDSGQFIGQYF
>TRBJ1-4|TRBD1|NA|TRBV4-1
TGCGCCAGCAGCCAGGGGGACAGGTCTAATGAAAAACTGTTTTTT
CASSQGDRSNEKLFF
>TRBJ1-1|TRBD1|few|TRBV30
TGTGCCTGGAGCGGGACAGGCAAGAACACTGAAGCTTTCTTT
CAWSGTGKNTEAFF
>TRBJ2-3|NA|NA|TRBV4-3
TGCGCCAGCAGCCAAGTAGGCAGGGACACAGATACGCAGTATTTT
CASSQVGRDTDTQYF